These 10 T cell receptor beta chains share one sample of origin, sequenced in a study of PD-L1 blockade in urothelial cancer (dated by TCRdb to about 2017). Library creation used the immunoSEQ multiplex PCR assay. The immuneACCESS repertoire file appears here via TCRdb, limited to in-frame rearrangements. These files lack a portion of the clones; in checked studies, under half of the deficit traces to unresolved V genes, and the cause of the others is not known. The sample profile shows about 19,000 clones; over 75% of them were found once. The ten biggest clones cover 1.5% to 2% of the sample. This specimen's time point label, interpreted: peripheral blood 6 weeks after treatment start. The sample here was PBMCs, taken around atezolizumab (anti-PD-L1) treatment. The receptors shown here come from a man aged 50-60 years with urothelial cancer.

In this sample, this clone turned up a few times. The chain has TRBV11-1 and TRBJ2-5, with a tentative D call TRBD1 (6 bases). Germline V gene data show CDR1 as SGHAT and CDR2 as FQDESV (reference sequence). This CDR3 is 14 amino acids long. The V gene lost 5 bases and the J gene lost 2 bases, with 12 bases spanning the gap. The CDR3 sequence is CASSTGQHQETQYF. CDR3 in DNA: TGTGCCAGCAGCACAGGACAGCATCAAGAGACCCAGTACTTC. Drawing the rest from reference TRBV11-1 and TRBJ2-5, the complete variable domain is EAEVAQSPRYKITEKSQAVAFWCDPISGHATLYWYRQILGQGPELLVQFQDESVVDDSQLPKDRFSAERLKGVDSTLKIQPAELGDSAMYLCASSTGQHQETQYFGPGTRLLVL.

CDR3 residues: CASSTNQGVLPYEQYF. The CDR3, as DNA: TGTGCCAGCAGCACCAACCAGGGGGTCCTCCCCTACGAGCAGTACTTC. The V call is TRBV5-4, the J call TRBJ2-7; 7 positions agree with TRBD1. The CDR3 is 16 residues long. The J segment lost 2 bases and the V segment lost 4 bases, leaving 12 bases of the junction unmatched. Germline values: CDR1 SGHNT, CDR2 YYREEE (reference sequence).

This clone was recorded once. The rearrangement links TRBV7-2 to TRBJ2-1; D gene uncertain. V lost 3 bases, J lost 5 bases, and 5 bases lay in between. Germline values: CDR1 SGHTA, CDR2 FQGNSA. The CDR3 has 12 residues. The CDR3 here is CASSLTDNEQFF. The DNA for the CDR3 is TGTGCCAGCAGCTTGACTGACAATGAGCAGTTCTTC.

This clone appeared a few times. V gene TRBV18 combines with J gene TRBJ1-6; the D gene is possibly TRBD1 (5 bases). The ends were cut back, 5 bases at V and 6 bases at J, with 11 bases in the middle. The length of the CDR3 is 14 residues. Germline CDR1 is KGHSH and CDR2 is LQKENI. The CDR3 sequence: CASSMDTPNSPLHF. The CDR3 nucleotides read TGTGCCAGCTCAATGGACACCCCTAATTCACCCCTCCACTTT.

This sequence joins TRBV19 and TRBJ1-1, with 8 positions matching TRBD1. Germline values: CDR1 LNHDA, CDR2 SQIVND (reference sequence). This CDR3 is built from 16 residues. The V segment lost 6 bases and the J segment 1 base; nucleotides outside the gene matches: 10. This CDR3 is CASRRDRPLQNTEAFF. DNA for the CDR3: TGTGCCAGTAGGCGGGACAGGCCCCTACAGAACACTGAAGCTTTCTTT.

This chain joins TRBV5-1 and TRBJ2-4; 7 bases map to TRBD1. V shed 5 bases and J 5 bases; nucleotides not matched to a gene: 10. CDR3 length: 15 residues. Germline V gene sequence: CDR1 SGHRS, CDR2 YFSETQ. CDR3 region: CASRPSTGVENIQYF. The CDR3 DNA sequence: TGCGCCAGCAGACCCTCTACAGGGGTGGAAAACATTCAGTACTTC.

The V and J genes are TRBV7-9 and TRBJ2-3, with D possibly being TRBD2 (6 bases). CDR3 length equals 15 residues. The germline CDR1 and CDR2 sequences are SEHNR and FQNEAQ (reference sequence). Between the trimmed V and J ends, which lost 1 base and 3 bases, there was a span of 11 bases. CDR3 bases: TGTGCCAGCAGCTTAGACGGGAGATGGACAGATACGCAGTATTTT. It is translated as CASSLDGRWTDTQYF. Looking up the rest from reference TRBV7-9 and TRBJ2-3 gives the full variable domain: DTGVSQNPRHKITKRGQNVTFRCDPISEHNRLYWYRQTLGQGPEFLTYFQNEAQLEKSRLLSDRFSAERPKGSFSTLEIQRTEQGDSAMYLCASSLDGRWTDTQYFGPGTRLTVL.

The count of this clone is one. The gene calls are TRBV18 and TRBJ1-5; perhaps TRBD1 as D (6 bases). Germline V gives CDR1 KGHSH, CDR2 LQKENI. The CDR3 loop spans 13 amino acids. Trimming left V 4 bases short and J 7 bases short, with 11 bases between. The CDR3 DNA sequence: TGTGCCAGCTCACGGTCAGGGGACCAGCCCCAGCATTTT. It codes for CASSRSGDQPQHF. Full variable domain (outside the CDR3, taken from reference TRBV18 and TRBJ1-5): NAGVMQNPRHLVRRRGQEARLRCSPMKGHSHVYWYRQLPEEGLKFMVYLQKENIIDESGMPKERFSAEFPKEGPSILRIQQVVRGDSAAYFCASSRSGDQPQHFGDGTRLSIL.

The J gene is TRBJ2-7, the V gene TRBV28, with 8 positions matching TRBD2. Germline CDR1 reads MDHEN; CDR2 reads SYDVKM. After removal of 6 bases from V and 2 bases from J, the junction contained 9 bases not matched to a gene. The CDR3 has 15 residues. In DNA, the CDR3 is TGTGCCAGCAGCCCCCGACTAGCGTACACCTACGAGCAGTACGTC. It specifies CASSPRLAYTYEQYV.

This chain uses TRBV7-9 with TRBJ2-2, with D possibly matching TRBD1 (5 bases). CDR1 is SEHNR and CDR2 is FQNEAQ in the germline V gene (reference sequence). Trimming stripped 5 bases from V and 1 base from J, with 14 bases between. This CDR3 is built from 16 residues. The CDR3 nucleotides read TGTGCCAGCAGCGTTTTTCGAGACAGGAACACCGGGGAGCTGTTTTTT. Protein sequence: CASSVFRDRNTGELFF.